Sequencing of this T cell receptor (beta chain) was carried out in a study of regulatory T cells in long-lasting Graves disease. Germline V gives CDR1 MNHNS, CDR2 SASEGT. The length of the CDR3 is 13 residues. J was trimmed by 7 bases and V by 11 bases; bases with no gene match: 8. The time point: persistent/refractory GD, antithyroid drugs over 5 years with positive TRAb. Extracted RNA from PBMCs served as the source of the TCR library. Arm-PCR with iRepertoire HTBI primers amplified the CDR3 regions for these TCR beta libraries. TCRdb re-analysed the multiplex PCR reads in MiXCR, keeping a single row per CDR3 protein. The repertoire holds about 660,000 distinct CDR3 sequences, with 30% as singletons.

The chain recombines TRBV6-1 with TRBJ1-6; 7 bases map to TRBD1. Material: peripheral blood mononuclear cells (PBMCs), obtained when the disease was refractory, from a patient treated with antithyroid drugs. This sequence was found in a female donor with Graves disease. The chain's CDR3 is CACHRGVNSPLHF. CDR3 sequence (DNA): TGTGCCTGTCACAGGGGTGTCAATTCACCCCTCCACTTT.